Below are 24 T cell receptor beta chains sequenced from a single sample in a study of cytomegalovirus exposure and HLA in healthy donors. PCR was performed using 60 Vbeta and 13 Jbeta primers. Data came from immunoSEQ multiplex PCR; TCRdb stores just in-frame clones and leaves some out. The sample has approximately 50,000 clones, and its top ten clones hold around 12%. The sequenced sample was PBMCs. Receptors originate from a young man in good health and CMV-seropositive.

The rearrangement joins TRBV18 to TRBJ2-1, with a weak D call TRBD2 (6 bases). The CDR3 is made up of 13 amino acids. Germline values: CDR1 KGHSH, CDR2 LQKENI. V dropped 0 bases and J dropped 10 bases, with 10 bases sitting between them. In nucleotides, the CDR3 is TGTGCCAGCTCACCACCGCAGGAGGGCGAGCAGTTCTTC. This codes for CASSPPQEGEQFF. The entire variable domain, with the rest obtained from reference TRBV18 and TRBJ2-1, is as follows: NAGVMQNPRHLVRRRGQEARLRCSPMKGHSHVYWYRQLPEEGLKFMVYLQKENIIDESGMPKERFSAEFPKEGPSILRIQQVVRGDSAAYFCASSPPQEGEQFFGPGTRLTVL.

The V call is TRBV7-2, the J call TRBJ1-4, with unresolved D. This CDR3 contains 13 residues. V was trimmed by 1 base and J by 13 bases, leaving 13 bases between them. CDR1 SGHTA and CDR2 FQGNSA come from the germline V gene. The CDR3 DNA reads as TGTGCCAGCAGCTTAGGGTTGGCAGATGGACTGTTTTTT. Translation gives CASSLGLADGLFF.

As DNA, the CDR3 is TGTGCCTGGAGTGTACGGGTTAGCGGGAGAAAAAATGAGCAGTTCTTC. This codes for CAWSVRVSGRKNEQFF. The J gene is TRBJ2-1, the V gene TRBV30; TRBD2 aligns across 9 bases. Per germline, CDR1 GTSNPN and CDR2 SVGIG (reference sequence). V shed 0 bases and J 7 bases; nucleotides not matched to a gene: 10. This CDR3 has 16 residues.

J is TRBJ1-1 and V is TRBV6-6; perhaps TRBD1 as D (6 bases). CDR3 length: 14 amino acids. The V end was cut by 10 bases, the J end by 5 bases, with 20 bases between. The germline CDR1 and CDR2 sequences are MNHNY and SVGAGI (reference sequence). In nucleotides, the CDR3 is TGTGCCACCTCTATTGGGGGGGCGTTGACTGAAGCTTTCTTT. Amino acids: CATSIGGALTEAFF.

This chain links TRBV6-1 with TRBJ2-2; 7 nucleotides match TRBD1. V was pared by 1 base and J by 2 bases, with 22 bases of the junction left unmatched. Germline V gene sequence: CDR1 MNHNS, CDR2 SASEGT. The CDR3 length is 22 residues. The CDR3 sequence is CASSEGIRDSLWTNPNTGELFF. For the CDR3, the DNA is TGTGCCAGCAGTGAAGGGATCCGGGACAGCCTCTGGACAAACCCCAACACCGGGGAGCTGTTTTTT.

The chain is built from TRBV25-1 and TRBJ2-2, with D maybe TRBD2 (6 bases). The CDR3 totals 15 residues. Trimming cost V 6 bases and J 1 base, with 12 bases left between them. Germline assignment: CDR1 MGHDK and CDR2 SYGVNS. CDR3 region: CASRGTGGNTGELFF. DNA for the CDR3: TGTGCCAGCAGGGGAACCGGGGGGAACACCGGGGAGCTGTTTTTT.

The rearrangement links TRBV19 to TRBJ1-4; TRBD1 is a possible D gene (5 bases). The CDR3 is 15 amino acids. The germline CDR1 and CDR2 sequences are LNHDA and SQIVND (reference sequence). V was trimmed by 10 bases and J by 5 bases, leaving 20 bases between them. The chain's CDR3 is CATKGIGRGNEKLFF. In DNA, the CDR3 is TGTGCCACCAAAGGCATCGGGAGGGGAAATGAAAAACTGTTTTTT.

This chain joins TRBV5-6 and TRBJ2-3, with 8 bases matching TRBD2. V was clipped by 3 bases and J by 1 base; unmatched bases: 4. Germline values: CDR1 SGHDT, CDR2 YYEEEE. The CDR3 is 15 residues long. CDR3 in amino acids: CASSWETSGTDTQYF. CDR3 DNA: TGTGCCAGCAGCTGGGAGACTAGCGGCACAGATACGCAGTATTTT.

The CDR3 loop reads CSVEGQGNTEAFF. The CDR3 region has the DNA TGCAGCGTTGAAGGACAGGGGAACACTGAAGCTTTCTTT. The V and J genes are TRBV29-1 and TRBJ1-1; TRBD1 matches at 7 bases. Germline CDR1 SQVTM, CDR2 ANQGSEA. The CDR3 sequence is 13 residues long. Germline trimming cut 1 base from V and 1 base from J; bases unmatched to any gene: 0.

The chain carries TRBV6-1 and TRBJ1-1, with 11 bases fitting TRBD1. CDR1 and CDR2 from the germline V gene are MNHNS and SASEGT. V trimming: 8 bases; J trimming: 4 bases; junction bases outside the gene matches: 9. This CDR3 spans 15 amino acids. The CDR3 nucleotides read TGTGCCAGCGCAGGGGACAGGGGGTTGAGCACTGAAGCTTTCTTT. Translated, it gives CASAGDRGLSTEAFF.

The chain is built from TRBV7-9 and TRBJ1-1; perhaps TRBD1 as D (5 bases). V gave up 5 bases and J gave up 0 bases, with 10 bases separating them. Germline CDR1 and CDR2: SEHNR and FQNEAQ (reference sequence). The CDR3 spans 14 residues. CDR3 DNA sequence: TGTGCCAGCAGCCTAGAACAGGTGAACACTGAAGCTTTCTTT. The encoded protein is CASSLEQVNTEAFF.

The rearrangement links TRBV28 to TRBJ2-7; perhaps TRBD1 as D (6 bases). Germline CDR1 MDHEN, CDR2 SYDVKM. CDR3 length: 11 residues. V was trimmed by 7 bases and J by 7 bases, leaving 11 bases between them. As DNA, the CDR3 is TGTGCCAGCAACGACAGGTGGGAGCAGTACTTC. Translated: CASNDRWEQYF. The full variable domain, completed using reference TRBV28 and TRBJ2-7, is DVKVTQSSRYLVKRTGEKVFLECVQDMDHENMFWYRQDPGLGLRLIYFSYDVKMKEKGDIPEGYSVSREKKERFSLILESASTNQTSMYLCASNDRWEQYFGPGTRLTVT.

The chain couples TRBV18 to TRBJ2-7; 9 bases fit TRBD1. This CDR3 spans 14 amino acids. Losses at the gene ends were 2 bases for V and 3 bases for J; bases not matched to a gene: 2. The germline gives CDR1 KGHSH, CDR2 LQKENI. This chain's CDR3 is CASSPRQGVYEQYF. In DNA form, the CDR3 reads TGTGCCAGCTCACCAAGACAGGGGGTCTACGAGCAGTACTTC.

This sequence joins TRBV2 and TRBJ1-1, with 8 bases lining up with TRBD1. The CDR3 sequence is 14 residues long. The V gene end was trimmed by 2 bases and the J gene end by 3 bases; junction bases not matched to a gene: 2. Germline-derived CDR1 and CDR2 are SNHLY and FYNNEI. CDR3 sequence reads: CASSEQGADTEAFF. The DNA of the CDR3 is TGTGCCAGCAGTGAACAGGGGGCAGACACTGAAGCTTTCTTT.

V is TRBV7-9 and J is TRBJ1-1; D uncertain. In germline, CDR1 is SEHNR, CDR2 FQNEAQ (reference sequence). Trimming removed 5 bases at V and 0 bases at J, with 10 bases between. This CDR3 comprises 14 residues. In DNA form, the CDR3 reads TGTGCCAGCAGCCTCCCCAGGTTGAACACTGAAGCTTTCTTT. Its protein product is CASSLPRLNTEAFF.

This chain joins TRBV28 and TRBJ1-1; D might be TRBD1 (5 bases). CDR1 and CDR2 from the germline V gene are MDHEN and SYDVKM. V was pared by 3 bases and J by 3 bases, with 17 bases between. The CDR3 length is 16 residues. This CDR3 is CASSFQGFGAYTEAFF. The CDR3 DNA sequence: TGTGCCAGCAGTTTCCAGGGATTTGGGGCGTACACTGAAGCTTTCTTT.

About this clone itself: Because it lacks the conserved phenylalanine or tryptophan at the end, this CDR3 is likely a read error. The DNA is omitted, as the CDR3 cannot be located on it reliably, and the CDR3 follows TCRdb's listing. This CDR3 reads CAWTGELSG. V gene TRBV30 combines with J gene TRBJ1-5. The CDR3 spans 9 amino acids, including both terminal residues. CDR1 GTSNPN and CDR2 SVGIG come from the germline V gene (reference sequence).

The chain links TRBV28 to TRBJ1-2; D gene unclear. Germline loops: CDR1 MDHEN, CDR2 SYDVKM. Trimming removed 8 bases at V and 4 bases at J, with 14 bases between. This CDR3 is built from 13 residues. The CDR3 bases are TGTGCCAGCCTTACTTGGGGAGGCTATGGCTACACCTTC. Encoded protein: CASLTWGGYGYTF.

This chain connects TRBV7-8 to TRBJ1-1; D not resolved. Germline V gene lookup returns CDR1 SGHVS and CDR2 FQNEAQ. The V gene lost 5 bases and the J gene lost 2 bases, with 12 bases spanning the gap. The CDR3 spans 14 residues. The CDR3 bases are TGTGCCAGCAGCCTACCCACAGCAAACACTGAAGCTTTCTTT. Protein product: CASSLPTANTEAFF. Full variable domain (outside the CDR3, taken from reference TRBV7-8 and TRBJ1-1): GAGVSQSPRYKVAKRGQDVALRCDPISGHVSLFWYQQALGQGPEFLTYFQNEAQLDKSGLPSDRFFAERPEGSVSTLKIQRTQQEDSAVYLCASSLPTANTEAFFGQGTRLTVV.

The chain links TRBV28 to TRBJ2-7; 7 positions agree with TRBD2. The ends lost 6 bases at V and 4 bases at J; junction bases unmatched: 12. The germline V gene encodes CDR1 MDHEN and CDR2 SYDVKM. The CDR3 has 15 residues. The CDR3 DNA reads TGTGCCAGCAGCCGAACAGGCGGGAGAAGGTACGAGCAGTACTTC. Protein sequence: CASSRTGGRRYEQYF.

This chain links TRBV7-8 with TRBJ2-7; TRBD1 is a possible D gene (5 bases). V was trimmed by 0 bases and J by 3 bases, leaving 9 bases between them. The germline V gene has CDR1 SGHVS and CDR2 FQNEAQ. The CDR3 contains 14 residues. Here the CDR3 DNA reads TGTGCCAGCAGCTTAGCGCAGGGAATCTACGAGCAGTACTTC. Translating it yields CASSLAQGIYEQYF.

The rearrangement joins TRBV7-3 to TRBJ2-1; 9 bases align to TRBD2. This CDR3 has 15 amino acids. Germline V gene data show CDR1 as SGHTA and CDR2 as FQGTGA. Trimming at V came to 1 base and at J to 7 bases, leaving 5 bases not matched to a gene. In DNA, the CDR3 is TGTGCCAGCAGCTTAAAGGGCGGGGGGGTGAATGAGCAGTTCTTC. This translates into CASSLKGGGVNEQFF.

The V and J genes are TRBV5-4 and TRBJ2-7; 9 positions agree with TRBD1. From germline, CDR1 is SGHNT and CDR2 YYREEE (reference sequence). Germline trimming cut 7 bases from V and 5 bases from J; bases unmatched to any gene: 13. The CDR3 totals 15 residues. Here the CDR3 reads CASGKTGTGFHEQYF. The CDR3 coding sequence is TGTGCCAGCGGGAAAACCGGGACAGGGTTCCACGAGCAGTACTTC.

This sequence joins TRBV5-4 and TRBJ1-6, with no clear D. Looked up from germline, CDR1 is SGHNT and CDR2 is YYREEE (reference sequence). This CDR3 is built from 14 residues. V was clipped by 4 bases and J by 6 bases, with 11 bases between them. CDR3 region: CASSRSGANSPLHF. The CDR3 DNA is TGTGCCAGCAGCCGCTCGGGAGCTAATTCACCCCTCCACTTT. The variable domain in full, with the rest retrieved from reference TRBV5-4 and TRBJ1-6, is ETGVTQSPTHLIKTRGQQVTLRCSSQSGHNTVSWYQQALGQGPQFIFQYYREEENGRGNFPPRFSGLQFPNYSSELNVNALELDDSALYLCASSRSGANSPLHFGNGTRLTVT.